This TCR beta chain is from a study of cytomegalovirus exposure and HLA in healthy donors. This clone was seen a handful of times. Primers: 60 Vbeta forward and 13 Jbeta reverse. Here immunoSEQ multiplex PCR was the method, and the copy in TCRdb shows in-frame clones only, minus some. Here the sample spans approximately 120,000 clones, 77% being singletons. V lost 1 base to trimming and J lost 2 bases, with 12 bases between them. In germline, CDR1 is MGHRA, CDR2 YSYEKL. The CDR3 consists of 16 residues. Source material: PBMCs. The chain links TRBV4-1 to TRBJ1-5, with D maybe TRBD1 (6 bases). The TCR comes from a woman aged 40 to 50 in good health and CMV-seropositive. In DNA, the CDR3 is TGCGCCAGCAGCCAAGTGTATAACAGGGGCAATCAGCCCCAGCATTTT. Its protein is CASSQVYNRGNQPQHF.